A selection of T cell receptor beta chains follows, all from one sample in a study of blood T cell repertoires in COVID-19. The table came from immunoSEQ multiplex PCR; TCRdb's copy has only in-frame clones and leaves some out. The sample has 150,000 to 200,000 clones, 89% seen once. The source material was peripheral blood. The receptors were gathered from a man younger than 30 who had recovered from COVID-19. Each CDR3 is given with its conserved first and last residue. The D gene is left open where the match is weak. Size values are once, few and many counts, or a class for expanded clones, and some rows have none.

cdr3_nt cdr3_aa j_call clone_size v_call d_call
TGTGCCAGCCGGGGTTACGCAGGGGCTAATTCACCCCTCCACTTT CASRGYAGANSPLHF TRBJ1-6 - TRBV2 -
TGTGCCAGCAGCTCTACAGGGGGCGCGAACACCGGGGAGCTGTTTTTT CASSSTGGANTGELFF TRBJ2-2 - TRBV7-6 TRBD1
TGTGCCAGCAGTTTTTCCCGGGACACCAATCAGCCCCAGCATTTT CASSFSRDTNQPQHF TRBJ1-5 - TRBV27 -
TGTGCCAGCAGCCAGAAACTAGCGGGAGGGCCCAATGAGCAGTTCTTC CASSQKLAGGPNEQFF TRBJ2-1 - TRBV5-4 TRBD2
TGCGCCAGCAGTGAGTCGATAGGCCTAGCGGCCCCCTACGAGCAGTACTTC CASSESIGLAAPYEQYF TRBJ2-7 - TRBV10-1 TRBD2
TGCGCCAGCAGCCACGCCAGGGGAGCCAAAAACATTCAGTACTTC CASSHARGAKNIQYF TRBJ2-4 - TRBV4-1 -
TGTGCCACCGGCCCCCGTGAGGCGGGTAGCACAGATACGCAGTATTTT CATGPREAGSTDTQYF TRBJ2-3 - TRBV24-1 -
TGTGCCAGCAGCGTAGGGCGGGACCTAGATACGCAGTATTTT CASSVGRDLDTQYF TRBJ2-3 - TRBV9 -
TGTGCCAGCAGTTTGGGGACAGGGGAACTCTTC CASSLGTGELF TRBJ2-1 - TRBV12-3/TRBV12-4 TRBD1
TGTGCCAGCAGCCCGGACAGGGGTCCCTACTTT CASSPDRGPYF TRBJ1-1 once TRBV5-5 TRBD1
TGTGCCAGCAGCTTAGGAGCGGGCACAGATACGCAGTATTTT CASSLGAGTDTQYF TRBJ2-3 once TRBV7-9 -
TGTGCCATCAGTCCGACTAGCGGGAGGACGGGAGAGCAGTACTTC CAISPTSGRTGEQYF TRBJ2-7 - TRBV10-3 TRBD2
TGTGCCAGCAGTTACCTGGGACAGAGACTTGGTGAGCAGTTCTTC CASSYLGQRLGEQFF TRBJ2-1 once TRBV6-5 TRBD1
TGTGCCAGCAGTCGGGACAGGGCCGGGGAAAAACTGTTTTTT CASSRDRAGEKLFF TRBJ1-4 - TRBV6-5 TRBD1
TGTGCCAGCAGTTTCATGGGGGGCACTGAAGCTTTCTTT CASSFMGGTEAFF TRBJ1-1 few TRBV27 -
TGTGCCAGCAGCCAAGATAGTCAGGGACTAGCGGGAGCTACGCAGTATTTT CASSQDSQGLAGATQYF TRBJ2-3 - TRBV4-2 TRBD2
TGTGCCAGCCGGGACTTTCGAACCAACGAGCAGTACTTC CASRDFRTNEQYF TRBJ2-7 - TRBV11-2 -
TGTGCCAGCAGTTCGGACTCGCCGTTCTATGGCTACACCTTC CASSSDSPFYGYTF TRBJ1-2 - TRBV28 -
TGTGCCAGTAGTATAGATTGGACTAGCGGGAGACTCGGGGAGCTGTTTTTT CASSIDWTSGRLGELFF TRBJ2-2 - TRBV19 TRBD2
TGTGCCAGCAGCTTAGAGTCTGGGGCCAACGTCCTGACTTTC CASSLESGANVLTF TRBJ2-6 - TRBV5-4 -
TGCGCCAGCAGCCGACCACTACGGACAGGGGAGCCCGGGGAGCTGTTTTTT CASSRPLRTGEPGELFF TRBJ2-2 - TRBV4-1 TRBD1
TGTGCCAGCAGCGGACAGGGAAACACTGAAGCTTTCTTT CASSGQGNTEAFF TRBJ1-1 - TRBV3-1/TRBV3-2 TRBD1